These 28 T cell receptor beta chains were sequenced from one sample in a study of shared clonotypes between healthy human individuals. Sequencing used immunoSEQ multiplex PCR; TCRdb keeps in-frame clones, though not all of them. The sample has approximately 2.4 million clones; approximately 94% are singletons. The sample was naive CD4+ T cells sorted from blood. The subset is: CD45RA+ positively selected. The receptors stem from a man younger than 35 in good health.

About this clone itself: The sample carries other DNA sequences with the same CDR3. The gene calls are TRBV30 and TRBJ2-1, with 7 bases fitting TRBD2. This CDR3 has 12 amino acids. Trimming took 3 bases from V and 4 from J; bases not matched to a gene: 0. Germline CDR1 reads GTSNPN; CDR2 reads SVGIG (reference sequence). CDR3 region: CAWRRGYNEQFF. CDR3 bases: TGTGCCTGGAGGCGGGGGTACAATGAGCAGTTCTTC.

The chain employs TRBV18 and TRBJ2-7; D ambiguous. This CDR3 region has 13 residues. Trimming took 5 bases from V and 0 from J, leaving 8 bases between them. Germline CDR1 is KGHSH and CDR2 is LQKENI. The CDR3 loop reads CASSAGNSYEQYF. The CDR3 bases are TGTGCCAGCTCAGCTGGGAACTCCTACGAGCAGTACTTC. Together with reference TRBV18 and TRBJ2-7, the CDR3 gives the full variable domain: NAGVMQNPRHLVRRRGQEARLRCSPMKGHSHVYWYRQLPEEGLKFMVYLQKENIIDESGMPKERFSAEFPKEGPSILRIQQVVRGDSAAYFCASSAGNSYEQYFGPGTRLTVT.

This clone was observed once. The J gene is TRBJ1-2, the V gene TRBV7-2; D might be TRBD1 (5 bases). V lost 3 bases and J lost 0, with 14 bases in between. The CDR3 is made up of 16 amino acids. In germline, CDR1 is SGHTA, CDR2 FQGNSA. CDR3 protein: CASSFAGPQSNYGYTF. Written as DNA, the CDR3 is TGTGCCAGCAGCTTCGCAGGGCCACAATCTAACTATGGCTACACCTTC.

This chain links TRBV2 with TRBJ2-7; D unresolved. The germline V gene encodes CDR1 SNHLY and CDR2 FYNNEI. V gave up 4 bases and J gave up 7 bases, with 8 bases separating them. This CDR3 has 11 residues. The CDR3, as DNA: TGTGCCAGCAGTGGGTTCTTGGAGCAGTACTTC. Encoded protein: CASSGFLEQYF.

The rearrangement links TRBV5-4 to TRBJ2-7; D may correspond to TRBD1 or TRBD2 (6 bases each). V lost 1 base and J 5 bases, leaving 16 bases between the germline ends. The CDR3 totals 15 residues. Germline CDR1 is SGHNT and CDR2 is YYREEE (reference sequence). CDR3 nucleotide sequence: TGTGCCAGCAGCTTGACTGGGGGGCAGATCAACGAGCAGTACTTC. Protein sequence: CASSLTGGQINEQYF.

In this sample, this clone turned up once. The chain joins TRBV4-3 to TRBJ2-1; 13 nucleotides line up with TRBD2. The CDR3 has 13 residues. The ends lost 10 bases at V and 8 bases at J; junction bases unmatched: 5. Germline V gene sequence: CDR1 LGHNA, CDR2 YSLEER. CDR3 in DNA: TGCGCCACCGGACTAGCGGGAGAGCATGAGCAGTTCTTC. Translating gives CATGLAGEHEQFF.

Remarks on this clone: An end of the junction differs from the germline gene, which may be a read error. Additional DNA sequences in this sample encode the identical CDR3. The rearrangement joins TRBV7-7 to TRBJ2-3, with TRBD2 matching 11 bases. CDR1 is SSHAT and CDR2 is FNYEAQ in the germline V gene (reference sequence). This CDR3 spans 14 amino acids. The CDR3 region is CASSLGLAADTQYF. The CDR3 DNA follows: TGTGCTAGCAGCTTGGGACTAGCGGCAGATACGCAGTATTTT.

The gene calls are TRBV9 and TRBJ2-5, with D tentatively TRBD1 or TRBD2 (5 bases each). The CDR3 covers 14 residues. CDR1 SGDLS and CDR2 YYNGEE come from the germline V gene. Trimming took off 4 bases at V and 5 bases at J, with 15 bases between the two ends. The CDR3 DNA reads TGTGCCAGCAGCCCGGGGCAACTAGGGGAGACCCAGTACTTC. Translated, it gives CASSPGQLGETQYF.

The chain combines TRBV11-3 with TRBJ2-5, with 7 bases aligning to TRBD1. CDR1 and CDR2 (germline): SGHNT, YENEEA. The CDR3 covers 14 residues. V shed 5 bases, J shed 1 base, and the junction held 4 bases outside the gene matches. This CDR3 is CASSPGTAQETQYF. For the CDR3, the DNA is TGTGCCAGCAGCCCCGGGACAGCCCAAGAGACCCAGTACTTC. Supplemented by reference TRBV11-3 and TRBJ2-5, the full variable domain reads EAGVVQSPRYKIIEKKQPVAFWCNPISGHNTLYWYLQNLGQGPELLIRYENEEAVDDSQLPKDRFSAERLKGVDSTLKIQPAELGDSAVYLCASSPGTAQETQYFGPGTRLLVL.

J is TRBJ2-1 and V is TRBV25-1; TRBD1 aligns across 9 bases. Germline V lookup: CDR1 MGHDK, CDR2 SYGVNS. This CDR3 region has 18 residues. V was clipped by 1 base and J by 6 bases; unmatched bases: 13. This CDR3 is CASSESAGTGNSGNEQFF. The CDR3 DNA is TGTGCCAGCAGTGAATCCGCCGGGACAGGGAACAGTGGCAATGAGCAGTTCTTC.

The rearrangement joins TRBV5-4 to TRBJ1-6, with 8 bases lining up with TRBD1. V gave up 3 bases and J gave up 8 bases; unmatched junction bases: 7. The CDR3 has 15 amino acids. Germline values: CDR1 SGHNT, CDR2 YYREEE (reference sequence). The CDR3 is CASSSGGDRYSPLHF. The DNA of the CDR3 is TGTGCCAGCAGCTCAGGGGGCGATCGTTATTCACCCCTCCACTTT. Together with reference TRBV5-4 and TRBJ1-6, the CDR3 gives the full variable domain: ETGVTQSPTHLIKTRGQQVTLRCSSQSGHNTVSWYQQALGQGPQFIFQYYREEENGRGNFPPRFSGLQFPNYSSELNVNALELDDSALYLCASSSGGDRYSPLHFGNGTRLTVT.

The chain has TRBV7-2 and TRBJ2-1; a possible D gene is TRBD2 (6 bases). The CDR3 contains 15 residues. Trimming took 3 bases from V and 4 from J, leaving 13 bases between them. CDR1 and CDR2 from the germline V gene are SGHTA and FQGNSA. The CDR3 DNA reads TGTGCCAGCAGCTTTGGTAGCGGAGCTTACAATGAGCAGTTCTTC. Translated: CASSFGSGAYNEQFF. Drawing the rest from reference TRBV7-2 and TRBJ2-1, the complete variable domain is GAGVSQSPSNKVTEKGKDVELRCDPISGHTALYWYRQSLGQGLEFLIYFQGNSAPDKSGLPSDRFSAERTGGSVSTLTIQRTQQEDSAVYLCASSFGSGAYNEQFFGPGTRLTVL.

The gene calls are TRBV25-1 and TRBJ2-5; possible D gene TRBD2, 6 bases. Germline V gene lookup returns CDR1 MGHDK and CDR2 SYGVNS. This CDR3 has 14 amino acids. Deletions cut 2 bases from V and 3 bases from J, with 10 bases between. The CDR3, as DNA: TGTGCCAGCAGTGAAGTTGGAGGGAAAGAGACCCAGTACTTC. It yields the protein CASSEVGGKETQYF.

The V gene is TRBV4-1, the J gene TRBJ2-5; 7 bases map to TRBD1. V shed 1 base and J 2 bases; nucleotides not matched to a gene: 1. The V gene's germline CDR1 is MGHRA and CDR2 YSYEKL. The CDR3 extends over 14 amino acids. The DNA for the CDR3 is TGCGCCAGCAGCCAAGGGGGACAGCAAGAGACCCAGTACTTC. Translating gives CASSQGGQQETQYF.

Concerning this clone: Other DNA sequences in the sample encode the same CDR3. The chain has TRBV7-2 and TRBJ2-7; D is possibly TRBD2 (6 bases). V lost 1 base to trimming and J lost 3 bases, with 10 bases between them. CDR1 and CDR2 from the germline V gene are SGHTA and FQGNSA. This CDR3 has 14 amino acids. The CDR3 loop is CASSLGQGGYEQYF. As DNA, the CDR3 is TGTGCCAGCAGCTTAGGCCAGGGAGGCTACGAGCAGTACTTC.

Remarks on this clone: The same CDR3 arises from other DNA sequences in this sample as well. The V gene is TRBV18, the J gene TRBJ2-3, with 9 bases lining up with TRBD1. Germline CDR1 is KGHSH and CDR2 is LQKENI. After removal of 3 bases from V and 3 bases from J, the junction contained 4 bases not matched to a gene. There are 15 residues in the CDR3. CDR3 DNA: TGTGCCAGCTCACCCCGACAGGGGGGGACAGATACGCAGTATTTT. Translated: CASSPRQGGTDTQYF.

CDR3: CAISESAGVGDTIYF. The CDR3 nucleotides are TGTGCCATCAGTGAGTCAGCAGGGGTAGGTGACACCATATATTTT. The chain has TRBV10-3 and TRBJ1-3; TRBD1 might be the D (6 bases). The length of the CDR3 is 15 residues. V dropped 0 bases and J dropped 8 bases, with 14 bases sitting between them. CDR1 is ENHRY and CDR2 is SYGVKD in the germline V gene.

The gene calls are TRBV25-1 and TRBJ2-7; unclear D gene. CDR3 size: 15 residues. Germline CDR1 and CDR2: MGHDK and SYGVNS. V was cut by 5 bases and J by 5 bases, with 19 bases left in between. CDR3: CASSPALGQRDEQYF. CDR3 DNA: TGTGCCAGCAGTCCCGCCCTAGGTCAACGGGACGAGCAGTACTTC.

The chain uses TRBV7-9 and TRBJ1-1; TRBD1 might be the D (5 bases). The CDR3 spans 16 residues. In germline, CDR1 is SEHNR, CDR2 FQNEAQ (reference sequence). V lost 0 bases to trimming and J lost 1 base, with 12 bases between them. CDR3 sequence: CASSLAWGSENTEAFF. The CDR3 nucleotides read TGTGCCAGCAGCTTAGCTTGGGGCTCTGAGAACACTGAAGCTTTCTTT.

A remark on this clone: Other DNA sequences in this specimen translate into the identical CDR3. The chain links TRBV18 to TRBJ1-5, with D uncertain. V shed 5 bases and J shed 4 bases, with 6 bases lying between them. Germline CDR1 and CDR2: KGHSH and LQKENI. The CDR3 length is 12 residues. The CDR3 is CASSGGNQPQHF. CDR3 nucleotides: TGTGCCAGCTCAGGAGGGAATCAGCCCCAGCATTTT. Combining the CDR3 with reference TRBV18 and TRBJ1-5 gives the whole variable domain NAGVMQNPRHLVRRRGQEARLRCSPMKGHSHVYWYRQLPEEGLKFMVYLQKENIIDESGMPKERFSAEFPKEGPSILRIQQVVRGDSAAYFCASSGGNQPQHFGDGTRLSIL.

This chain joins TRBV27 and TRBJ2-2, with D perhaps matching TRBD1 (5 bases). The CDR3 is 12 amino acids. Per the germline V gene, CDR1 is MNHEY and CDR2 is SMNVEV (reference sequence). Trimming removed 6 bases from V and 5 bases from J, with 7 bases in between. CDR3 in DNA: TGTGCCAGCAGACGGACAACCGGGGAGCTGTTTTTT. As protein: CASRRTTGELFF.

The rearrangement joins TRBV28 to TRBJ2-3, with TRBD1 as a possible D gene (6 bases). Germline V lookup: CDR1 MDHEN, CDR2 SYDVKM. Between the trimmed V and J ends, which lost 1 base and 5 bases, there was a span of 19 bases. The CDR3 spans 17 residues. The chain's CDR3 is CASSLFARGIAVDTQYF. CDR3 bases: TGTGCCAGCAGTTTATTCGCCAGGGGAATAGCCGTAGATACGCAGTATTTT.

The chain couples TRBV19 to TRBJ2-7; TRBD2 agrees at 11 bases. The CDR3 covers 17 residues. Germline V CDR1 and CDR2: LNHDA, SQIVND (reference sequence). The trim removed 4 bases at V and 6 bases at J, leaving 14 bases unmatched. The CDR3 DNA follows: TGTGCCAGTAGTACCTGGACTAGCGGGTCTTTGATTGGCGAGCAGTACTTC. This gives the protein CASSTWTSGSLIGEQYF.

The chain uses TRBV28 and TRBJ1-2; D ambiguous. Germline assignment: CDR1 MDHEN and CDR2 SYDVKM. V lost 2 bases and J lost 7, with 11 bases in between. The CDR3 totals 13 residues. CDR3 loop: CASSLRREGGYTF. The CDR3 DNA is TGTGCCAGCAGTTTACGGCGGGAGGGTGGCTACACCTTC.

V gene TRBV14 combines with J gene TRBJ1-3, with TRBD1 matching over 7 bases. This CDR3 region has 16 residues. V shed 1 base and J 2 bases; nucleotides not matched to a gene: 5. In germline, CDR1 is SGHDN, CDR2 FVKESK. The CDR3 bases are TGTGCCAGCAGCCAAGGCAGGGGGGACACTGGAAACACCATATATTTT. It is translated as CASSQGRGDTGNTIYF.

The chain employs TRBV28 and TRBJ1-2; perhaps TRBD1 as D (5 bases). Looked up from germline, CDR1 is MDHEN and CDR2 is SYDVKM. This CDR3 has 14 residues. V lost 2 bases to trimming and J lost 1 base, with 8 bases between them. DNA for the CDR3: TGTGCCAGCAGTTTAGCAGGGCGTAACTATGGCTACACCTTC. Amino acid sequence: CASSLAGRNYGYTF.

V gene TRBV9 combines with J gene TRBJ1-5, with D unresolved. Germline V gene data show CDR1 as SGDLS and CDR2 as YYNGEE. This CDR3 is 14 amino acids long. Trimming took off 3 bases at V and 6 bases at J, with 13 bases between the two ends. Written as DNA, the CDR3 is TGTGCCAGCAGCGCTACCAGTGAGAGTCAGCCCCAGCATTTT. Protein product: CASSATSESQPQHF.

This chain connects TRBV2 to TRBJ1-5; D ambiguous. The CDR3 consists of 12 residues. The V end lost 7 bases, the J end lost 2 bases, and 6 bases lay between the germline ends. The V gene's germline CDR1 is SNHLY and CDR2 FYNNEI. This chain's CDR3 is CASNTGNQPQHF. The DNA for the CDR3 is TGTGCCAGCAACACAGGCAATCAGCCCCAGCATTTT.